This T cell receptor (beta chain) appears in the sequencing data of a study of blood T cells in healthy people across ages. This CDR3 region has 13 residues. V lost 4 bases and J 5 bases, leaving 13 bases between the germline ends. Germline V gene lookup returns CDR1 DFQATT and CDR2 SNEGSKA (reference sequence). Combining a sample-barcoded 5' primer with a J-beta primer mix, a second PCR ran for roughly 7 to 11 cycles. TCRdb independently ran MiXCR on the 5' RACE reads; one entry per CDR3 protein. In the table there are more than 800,000 distinct CDR3 sequences, around 43% of which are singletons. Peripheral blood was drawn, ten milliliters per donor. Points from the study as a whole: While age rose, TCR beta diversity per million T cells dropped in a roughly linear way. Researchers said unsorted PBMCs prevented a conclusive naive versus antigen-experienced comparison.

About this clonotype itself: Antigen: not known.

Source material: blood. This chain joins TRBV20-1 and TRBJ2-3, with D possibly being TRBD1 or TRBD2 (5 bases each). The TCR originated in a woman aged 55-70 years in good health. The CDR3 loop reads CSAIGGVGDTQYF. The CDR3 coding sequence is TGCAGTGCTATTGGGGGAGTGGGAGATACGCAGTATTTT.